Presented here are 6 T cell receptor beta chains from one specimen sequenced in a study of chemoradiotherapy in HPV16-positive cancers. Measured with immunoSEQ multiplex PCR; TCRdb has only the in-frame clones, and not every one. The table records about 12,000 clones, around 72% of them present only once. This sample was gathered from a patient who underwent chemoradiotherapy. The receptors here all came from a human donor with HPV-associated anogenital cancer.

V gene TRBV27 combines with J gene TRBJ2-1, with 9 bases fitting TRBD2. Trimming took 5 bases from V and 1 from J; bases not matched to a gene: 3. The CDR3 consists of 15 residues. Germline V gives CDR1 MNHEY, CDR2 SMNVEV (reference sequence). As DNA, the CDR3 is TGTGCCAGCAGTATTAGCGGGAGTTCCTACAATGAGCAGTTCTTC. This codes for CASSISGSSYNEQFF.

This clone was seen more than once but under ten times. This sequence joins TRBV25-1 and TRBJ2-2, with 9 bases lining up with TRBD1. Germline V gene lookup returns CDR1 MGHDK and CDR2 SYGVNS. Trimming cost V 4 bases and J 3 bases; bases outside gene matches: 0. The CDR3 length is 14 residues. The CDR3 spells CASSGTGDTGELFF. CDR3 DNA sequence: TGTGCCAGCAGTGGGACAGGGGACACCGGGGAGCTGTTTTTT.

The CDR3 protein is CASTRGEAEQFF. CDR3 nucleotides: TGTGCCAGCACCAGAGGGGAGGCTGAGCAGTTCTTC. The chain recombines TRBV6-1 with TRBJ2-1; possibly TRBD2 for D (6 bases). Germline assignment: CDR1 MNHNS and CDR2 SASEGT. The CDR3 covers 12 residues. The V end was cut by 7 bases, the J end by 9 bases, with 13 bases between.

The V and J genes are TRBV7-8 and TRBJ2-7, with 7 bases that match TRBD1. With V trimmed by 1 base and J by 2 bases, 2 bases remained unmatched. Germline V gene data show CDR1 as SGHVS and CDR2 as FQNEAQ. The CDR3 spans 14 residues. CDR3 protein: CASSLDTGAYEQYF. The CDR3 DNA reads TGTGCCAGCAGCTTAGATACAGGGGCCTACGAGCAGTACTTC.

The CDR3 region is CASSLGTSVGTQYF. The CDR3 nucleotides read TGTGCCAGCAGCTTAGGGACCTCAGTCGGGACCCAGTACTTC. The chain employs TRBV11-2 and TRBJ2-5, with D unclear. V shed 1 base and J shed 7 bases, with 13 bases lying between them. CDR1 is SGHAT and CDR2 is FQNNGV in the germline V gene. CDR3 length equals 14 residues.

The rearrangement uses TRBV30 and TRBJ2-2, with 13 bases lining up with TRBD2. J was trimmed by 4 bases and V by 2 bases; bases with no gene match: 7. Germline CDR1 is GTSNPN and CDR2 is SVGIG (reference sequence). The CDR3 extends over 17 amino acids. In nucleotides, the CDR3 is TGTGCCTGGAGTAAGACTAGCGGGAGGTGGGCCACCGGGGAGCTGTTTTTT. Protein: CAWSKTSGRWATGELFF.